Reported below is one TCR beta chain. The antigen it recognizes is unknown. Instrument on record: NextSeq 550. The Human TCR Profiling Kit (MiLaboratory) was used to make UMI-labeled 5' RACE TRB cDNA libraries. cDNA synthesis used the entire amount of extracted RNA, and PCR amplification then used the entire amount of cDNA produced. Libraries were prepared in parallel using an identical number of PCR cycles. As for the authors' bioinformatics: With a requirement of at least two reads per UMI, MIGEC and MiXCR extracted about 50,000 +/- 10,000 unique UMI-labeled TRB cDNA molecules per library. On average, each library contained about 40,000 +/- 10,000 functional in-frame TRB CDR3 nucleotide clonotypes without stop codons. Diversity metrics, including normalized Shannon-Wiener and Chao1, were computed in VDJtools after downsampling to 5000 UMI-labeled TRB molecules per sample. For the central five CDR3 residues, VDJtools calculated physicochemical properties weighted by clonotype size, namely interaction energy, strength, volume and Kidera factor 4. The reads were reprocessed in TCRdb, with one entry per CDR3 protein sequence and no accompanying DNA. The V and J calls and clone size are TCRdb's, not the authors'. The sample table on file contains about 130,000 distinct CDR3 sequences. The top ten constitute about 0.37% of the sample.

The entry originates in a study of CXCR3-negative and CXCR3-positive naive CD8 T cells (dated by TCRdb to the late 2010s). Concerning the study at large: In total, roughly 130 million TRB reads were obtained, corresponding to roughly 1.5 +/- 0.3 million reads per library. Diversity and physicochemical repertoire analyses covered some ten donors pooled from two independent experiments. TRBV-TRBJ cluster analysis included naive subsets from roughly 5 donors and memory cells from 3 donors. What the study reported, not specific to this receptor: Because surface CD5, which has been linked to self-reactivity in mice, was comparable between naive subsets, TCR interaction strength was also inferred from TRB CDR3 physicochemical properties. Because CXCR3 expression was partially decreased after cryopreservation, freshly isolated PBMCs were used for most assays. Comparably high repertoire diversity was found in both naive subsets, whereas much lower repertoire diversity was found in memory CD8+ T cells. Similar TRBV-TRBJ usage was shown by naive CXCR3-negative and CXCR3-positive cells from the same donor, whereas distinct patterns were shown by memory cells. Compared with CXCR3-negative naive cells, CXCR3-positive naive cells had TRB CDR3s with higher hydrophobicity (lower Kidera factor 4), lower energy, and higher strength and volume indices.

The germline V gene yields MGHDK for CDR1 and SYGVNS for CDR2. Counted from cysteine to phenylalanine, this CDR3 has 15 amino acids. No nucleotide data were recorded. Each CD8+ T cell subset was flow-sorted in triplicate, with fewer than 350,000 cells per subset placed directly into RLT lysis buffer. To exclude memory contaminants, naive CD8+ T cells were stringently defined as CD45RO-CCR7+CD27+CD95-. Peripheral blood mononuclear cells were isolated from buffy coats by standard density gradient centrifugation. A FACSAria III was used to flow-sort naive CXCR3-negative and CXCR3-positive CD8+ T cells. An RNeasy Mini Kit was used to extract total RNA from the sorted cells.

Sequencing input: naive CXCR3+ CD8+ T cells from blood. What this sample's cell subset or site label stands for: CD45RO-CCR7+CD27+CD95- naive CD8+ T cells expressing CXCR3 (TNR3+). The chain joins TRBV25-1 to TRBJ1-1; TCRdb indicates TRBD1, and absent DNA this call remains unverified. The receptor was isolated from a human donor in good health. Some clones in this sample may be carry-over from other donors' samples. CDR3 region: CASSPRGEKFTEAFF.